A selection of T cell receptor beta chains follows, all from one sample in a study of blood T cell repertoires in COVID-19. Assay: immunoSEQ multiplex PCR; the TCRdb copy retains only in-frame clones and omits some. The table includes about 230,000 clones, approximately 80% detected once. Material for sequencing was peripheral blood. These receptors all come from a man aged 40-50 years with acute or convalescent COVID-19. Each CDR3 is given without its conserved first and last residue. Clone size is given for some rows only: seen once, a few or many times, or a class if the clone is expanded.

13 . TRBV3-1/TRBV3-2 ASSQATRLAAEQY
13 . TRBV9 ASSIGPGQNYGYT
10 . TRBV6-5 ASSSRGDCVD
12 . TRBV5-4 ASSSGLAHEKLF
11 . TRBV29-1 SVGGLGLYEQY
12 . TRBV11-2 ASSVALGTDTQY
10 few TRBV7-9 ASSATGFEQY
14 . TRBV11-2 ASSLAGVGANYGYT
13 . TRBV7-2 ASSLAGGDTAEQY
13 once TRBV7-8 ASSFQLTVTDTQY